The 21 T cell receptor beta chains reported below all come from one sample, sequenced in a study of PD-1 blockade in classical Hodgkin lymphoma. Clones were read by immunoSEQ multiplex PCR, and TCRdb kept only the in-frame ones, dropping some. The sample has 60,000 to 75,000 clones, more than 75% seen once. With no exception, relapse followed autologous stem cell transplantation in all patients, and brentuximab vedotin exposure varied. The source was peripheral blood mononuclear cells (PBMCs), collected at baseline. These receptors were taken from a human donor with classical Hodgkin lymphoma.

The chain combines TRBV5-6 with TRBJ1-3; possible D gene TRBD1, 5 bases. Trimming took 2 bases from V and 0 from J, leaving 18 bases between them. Looked up from germline, CDR1 is SGHDT and CDR2 is YYEEEE. This CDR3 has 18 residues. In nucleotides, the CDR3 is TGTGCCAGCAGCTTCGGCGACAGAGCCATCCACTCTGGAAACACCATATATTTT. As protein: CASSFGDRAIHSGNTIYF.

This sequence joins TRBV19 and TRBJ2-2; TRBD1 matches 7 bases. CDR1 is LNHDA and CDR2 is SQIVND in the germline V gene (reference sequence). The V gene end was trimmed by 4 bases and the J gene end by 1 base; junction bases not matched to a gene: 3. The CDR3 runs to 15 residues. CDR3 loop: CASSKRQGNTGELFF. DNA for the CDR3: TGTGCCAGTAGTAAACGACAGGGGAACACCGGGGAGCTGTTTTTT.

The chain joins TRBV5-5 to TRBJ2-7; D may be TRBD1 or TRBD2 (5 bases each). CDR1 SGHKS and CDR2 YYEKEE come from the germline V gene (reference sequence). The CDR3 sequence is 17 residues long. The V end lost 2 bases, the J end lost 1 base, and 19 bases lay between the germline ends. The CDR3 DNA reads TGTGCCAGCAGCTTAAACCTCCGGGACCTCGTTTCCTACGAGCAGTACTTC. The encoded protein is CASSLNLRDLVSYEQYF.

The table lists this clone with a count of one. CDR3 bases: TGTGCCAGCAGCGCCATTCTAAGCAATGAGCAGTTCTTC. This gives the protein CASSAILSNEQFF. The J gene is TRBJ2-1, the V gene TRBV6-4; D is undetermined. This CDR3 is built from 13 residues. Germline V gene sequence: CDR1 MRHNA, CDR2 SNTAGT. V lost 6 bases to trimming and J lost 6 bases, with 12 bases between them.

The chain joins TRBV5-1 to TRBJ1-1, with D possibly matching TRBD1 (5 bases). The V gene lost 4 bases and the J gene lost 0 bases, with 10 bases spanning the gap. CDR1 SGHRS and CDR2 YFSETQ come from the germline V gene. The length of the CDR3 is 14 residues. The CDR3 here is CASSGGTVNTEAFF. The DNA of the CDR3 is TGCGCCAGCAGCGGCGGGACGGTGAACACTGAAGCTTTCTTT.

The rearrangement joins TRBV29-1 to TRBJ1-6, with 9 bases that match TRBD1. Germline assignment: CDR1 SQVTM and CDR2 ANQGSEA. The CDR3 consists of 14 residues. V shed 6 bases, J shed 10 bases, and the junction held 10 bases outside the gene matches. The CDR3 DNA is TGCAGCGTAGCAACGGACAGGGGCGGATCACCCCTCCACTTT. This sequence encodes CSVATDRGGSPLHF.

CDR3 sequence (DNA): TGTGCCAGCAGTGAAGGACTAGCGGGGATGGTTACAGATACGCAGTATTTT. Residues: CASSEGLAGMVTDTQYF. The chain links TRBV6-1 to TRBJ2-3; 11 bases fit TRBD2. The V segment lost 1 base and the J segment 3 bases; nucleotides outside the gene matches: 6. Germline V gives CDR1 MNHNS, CDR2 SASEGT. The CDR3 is 17 residues long.

V usage is TRBV19 and J usage is TRBJ2-1; the D is unclear. V lost 2 bases to trimming and J lost 0 bases, with 8 bases between them. This CDR3 has 15 residues. Germline V gene lookup returns CDR1 LNHDA and CDR2 SQIVND (reference sequence). Here the CDR3 DNA reads TGTGCCAGTAGTATACTTCTGAGCTCCTACAATGAGCAGTTCTTC. Amino acids: CASSILLSSYNEQFF.

The chain joins TRBV2 to TRBJ2-1; perhaps TRBD2 as D (6 bases). The CDR3 covers 13 residues. Germline loops: CDR1 SNHLY, CDR2 FYNNEI. With 6 bases removed from V and 9 bases from J, the gap between germline ends came to 15 bases. The CDR3 sequence is CASRDPLAAEQFF. CDR3 DNA sequence: TGTGCCAGCAGGGATCCTTTAGCGGCTGAGCAGTTCTTC.

The chain carries TRBV7-6 and TRBJ1-1; D is possibly TRBD1 (6 bases). Germline loops: CDR1 SGHVS, CDR2 FNYEAQ. CDR3 length: 15 amino acids. Trimming cost V 2 bases and J 0 bases, with 10 bases left between them. The CDR3, as DNA: TGTGCCAGCAGCTTAAGCGGGGGCTTGAACACTGAAGCTTTCTTT. Translation gives CASSLSGGLNTEAFF.

The chain couples TRBV11-2 to TRBJ2-1; 9 bases are shared with TRBD2. Germline trimming cut 4 bases from V and 3 bases from J; bases unmatched to any gene: 4. The CDR3 runs to 15 residues. The germline V gene has CDR1 SGHAT and CDR2 FQNNGV. CDR3 DNA: TGTGCCAGCAGCTCAGGAGCGGGAGGCTACAATGAGCAGTTCTTC. The encoded protein is CASSSGAGGYNEQFF.

This clone was seen once. As DNA, the CDR3 is TGTGCCAGCAACTTGGGGGGAGGTCAGCCCCAGCATTTT. This translates into CASNLGGGQPQHF. The rearrangement uses TRBV7-8 and TRBJ1-5; tentatively, D is TRBD1 (5 bases). The CDR3 consists of 13 residues. Germline loops: CDR1 SGHVS, CDR2 FQNEAQ. V lost 7 bases and J 6 bases, leaving 13 bases between the germline ends. The whole variable domain, filled in from reference TRBV7-8 and TRBJ1-5, reads GAGVSQSPRYKVAKRGQDVALRCDPISGHVSLFWYQQALGQGPEFLTYFQNEAQLDKSGLPSDRFFAERPEGSVSTLKIQRTQQEDSAVYLCASNLGGGQPQHFGDGTRLSIL.

V and J are TRBV5-6 and TRBJ2-5, with a tentative D call TRBD1 (5 bases). The CDR3 runs 16 residues. Germline V gene data show CDR1 as SGHDT and CDR2 as YYEEEE. Trimming stripped 0 bases from V and 4 bases from J, with 16 bases between. This CDR3 is CASSLEVQGRGETQYF. The CDR3 nucleotides are TGTGCCAGCAGCTTGGAGGTCCAGGGAAGGGGAGAGACCCAGTACTTC.

This chain uses TRBV7-6 with TRBJ2-1; TRBD1 matches 8 bases. With 4 bases clipped from V and 8 bases from J, the junction kept 10 bases outside the gene matches. CDR1 and CDR2 from the germline V gene are SGHVS and FNYEAQ. The CDR3 extends over 15 amino acids. The CDR3 is CASSSRRTGSYEQFF. The CDR3 nucleotides read TGTGCCAGCAGCTCAAGACGGACAGGGAGCTATGAGCAGTTCTTC. Full variable domain (remainder filled in from reference TRBV7-6 and TRBJ2-1): GAGVSQSPRYKVTKRGQDVALRCDPISGHVSLYWYRQALGQGPEFLTYFNYEAQQDKSGLPNDRFSAERPEGSISTLTIQRTEQRDSAMYRCASSSRRTGSYEQFFGPGTRLTVL.

This rearrangement joins TRBV27 to TRBJ1-2; D possibly corresponds to TRBD1 (5 bases). The germline V gene encodes CDR1 MNHEY and CDR2 SMNVEV (reference sequence). Trimming took 3 bases from V and 4 from J, leaving 9 bases between them. The CDR3 totals 13 residues. DNA for the CDR3: TGTGCCAGCAGTTTCGGTGGGGGCTATGGCTACACCTTC. Its protein product is CASSFGGGYGYTF.

This sequence joins TRBV19 and TRBJ1-2; no clear D gene. This CDR3 is 11 amino acids long. Trimming left V 10 bases short and J 8 bases short, with 14 bases between. CDR1 and CDR2 (germline): LNHDA, SQIVND (reference sequence). CDR3 in amino acids: CATDANKGYTF. DNA for the CDR3: TGTGCCACGGATGCGAATAAGGGCTACACCTTC.

V and J are TRBV16 and TRBJ2-1, with D unclear. Trimming stripped 4 bases from V and 4 bases from J, with 14 bases between. Germline CDR1 and CDR2: KGHSY and FQNENV. This CDR3 is 15 amino acids long. In DNA form, the CDR3 reads TGTGCCAGCAGCCTCCGGGCTACACAATACAATGAGCAGTTCTTC. Translation: CASSLRATQYNEQFF.

The chain employs TRBV20-1 and TRBJ1-2; D remains ambiguous. The V end lost 3 bases, the J end lost 8 bases, and 10 bases lay between the germline ends. Germline assignment: CDR1 DFQATT and CDR2 SNEGSKA (reference sequence). The CDR3 is 11 residues long. The CDR3 is CSARTPEGYTF. CDR3 nucleotide sequence: TGCAGTGCTAGGACCCCAGAAGGCTACACCTTC.

A few counts support this clone. For the CDR3, the DNA is TGTGCCAGCAGCACGAGGAGGGGGGATGAAAAACTGTTTTTT. Translated: CASSTRRGDEKLFF. This rearrangement joins TRBV2 to TRBJ1-4; TRBD1 might be the D (6 bases). Trimming took 6 bases from V and 6 from J, leaving 14 bases between them. Per germline, CDR1 SNHLY and CDR2 FYNNEI. CDR3 length: 14 amino acids. The variable domain in full, with the rest retrieved from reference TRBV2 and TRBJ1-4, is EPEVTQTPSHQVTQMGQEVILRCVPISNHLYFYWYRQILGQKVEFLVSFYNNEISEKSEIFDDQFSVERPDGSNFTLKIRSTKLEDSAMYFCASSTRRGDEKLFFGSGTQLSVL.

The DNA of the CDR3 is TGTGCCATCAGTGAGTCTACAGGGAAGGGCGAGCAGTACTTC. Protein sequence: CAISESTGKGEQYF. The chain combines TRBV10-3 with TRBJ2-7, with D tentatively TRBD1 (6 bases). Germline loops: CDR1 ENHRY, CDR2 SYGVKD. The CDR3 covers 14 residues. Trimming took off 0 bases at V and 6 bases at J, with 12 bases between the two ends.

This chain links TRBV10-3 with TRBJ2-5; 8 bases align to TRBD2. This CDR3 region has 15 residues. Trimming cost V 3 bases and J 5 bases; bases outside gene matches: 8. Germline CDR1 is ENHRY and CDR2 is SYGVKD. The CDR3 loop is CAISEGAGAVETQYF. The CDR3 DNA reads as TGTGCCATCAGTGAAGGAGCGGGAGCGGTGGAGACCCAGTACTTC.